A selection of T cell receptor beta chains follows, all from one sample in a study of cytomegalovirus exposure and HLA in healthy donors. Some clones are missing from TCRdb's copy, which holds only in-frame ones; the method was immunoSEQ multiplex PCR. In the table there are over 150,000 clones, 65% to 85% of which are singletons. The specimen was PBMCs. Source of these receptors: a man aged 18 to 29 in good health and CMV-seronegative. CDR3s include the opening cysteine and the closing phenylalanine or tryptophan. The order of the fields is clone size, J gene, V gene, D gene, CDR3 protein, CDR3 DNA. The D gene is left open where the match is weak. The size of a clone is reported for some rows only, either as once, few or many, or as a class for expanded clones.

once,TRBJ2-1,TRBV4-2,TRBD1,CASSRGQGTYNEQFF,TGTGCCAGCAGCCGCGGACAGGGCACCTACAATGAGCAGTTCTTC
NA,TRBJ1-4,TRBV4-1,NA,CASSFLPGGVNEKLFF,TGCGCCAGCAGCTTTTTACCGGGAGGCGTTAATGAAAAACTGTTTTTT
NA,TRBJ2-3,TRBV7-2,TRBD2,CASSREAGALTDTQYF,TGTGCCAGCAGCCGAGAAGCGGGGGCCCTCACAGATACGCAGTATTTT
NA,TRBJ1-1,TRBV5-1,NA,CASSLGLGQMNTEAFF,TGCGCCAGCAGCTTGGGACTTGGACAGATGAACACTGAAGCTTTCTTT
NA,TRBJ2-6,TRBV27,TRBD1,CASSPNGQGALSGANGLTF,TGTGCCAGCAGTCCCAACGGACAGGGGGCACTCTCTGGGGCCAACGGCCTGACTTTC
NA,TRBJ2-7,TRBV2,NA,CASIGGTGSSYEQYF,TGTGCCAGCATCGGGGGAACGGGGAGCTCCTACGAGCAGTACTTC
once,TRBJ1-4,TRBV27,NA,CATRGGTLDEKLFF,TGTGCCACGAGGGGGGGGACACTGGATGAAAAACTGTTTTTT
once,TRBJ1-2,TRBV7-2,TRBD1,CASSYPTGGLRNYGYTF,TGTGCCAGCAGCTACCCGACAGGGGGCTTAAGGAACTATGGCTACACCTTC
NA,TRBJ1-1,TRBV16,NA,CASSWQGRDTEAFF,TGTGCCAGCAGCTGGCAGGGCCGGGACACTGAAGCTTTCTTT
few,TRBJ1-3,TRBV19,TRBD1,CATTPYRGGNTIYF,TGTGCCACCACACCGTACAGGGGTGGAAACACCATATATTTT
NA,TRBJ2-3,TRBV5-4,NA,CASSSTDTQYF,TGTGCCAGCAGTTCTACAGATACGCAGTATTTT
NA,TRBJ1-1,TRBV5-1,NA,CASKRGDTEAFF,TGCGCCAGCAAAAGGGGTGATACTGAAGCTTTCTTT
few,TRBJ2-6,TRBV9,NA,CASSVVEVSGANGLTF,TGTGCCAGCAGCGTAGTTGAGGTCTCTGGGGCCAACGGCCTGACTTTC
NA,TRBJ2-5,TRBV9,TRBD2,CASSVLAGGPEETQYF,TGTGCCAGCAGCGTATTAGCGGGGGGGCCTGAAGAGACCCAGTACTTC
few,TRBJ2-3,TRBV4-2,NA,CASSQSRGAADTQYF,TGTGCCAGCAGCCAGTCCCGGGGGGCCGCAGATACGCAGTATTTT
NA,TRBJ2-1,TRBV5-6,TRBD2,CASSLVLASGVGYNEQFF,TGTGCCAGCAGCTTGGTTTTGGCTAGCGGGGTGGGCTACAATGAGCAGTTCTTC
NA,TRBJ2-5,TRBV18,NA,CASSYYKQETQYF,TGTGCCAGCTCATACTACAAACAAGAGACCCAGTACTTC
NA,TRBJ1-1,TRBV19,NA,CASGQGIDTEAFF,TGTGCCAGTGGGCAGGGGATCGACACTGAAGCTTTCTTT
NA,TRBJ1-3,TRBV7-9,TRBD1,CASSLLTGENTIYF,TGTGCCAGCAGCTTACTTACAGGGGAAAACACCATATATTTT
NA,TRBJ2-7,TRBV7-9,TRBD1,CASSIRDRVHEQYF,TGTGCCAGCAGCATCCGGGACAGGGTCCACGAGCAGTACTTC
once,TRBJ1-5,TRBV30,TRBD1,CAWTSGQGALYSNQPQHF,TGTGCCTGGACCTCGGGACAGGGCGCCCTTTATAGCAATCAGCCCCAGCATTTT
few,TRBJ2-7,TRBV4-1,NA,CASSQDQGFYEQYF,TGCGCCAGCAGCCAAGATCAGGGGTTCTACGAGCAGTACTTC
NA,TRBJ1-2,TRBV19,TRBD1,CASRRGPGTEYGDYGYTF,TGTGCCAGTAGGCGGGGACCCGGGACAGAGTATGGAGACTATGGCTACACCTTC
NA,TRBJ1-1,TRBV29-1,TRBD1,CSVEAAGTGNTEAFF,TGCAGCGTTGAAGCGGCGGGGACAGGGAACACTGAAGCTTTCTTT
NA,TRBJ2-7,TRBV30,NA,CAWGWGDEQYF,TGTGCCTGGGGGTGGGGGGACGAGCAGTACTTC
NA,TRBJ2-3,TRBV4-3,TRBD2,CASSQDSFLAGRSGTQYF,TGCGCCAGCAGCCAAGATAGTTTTCTAGCGGGGCGCTCAGGTACGCAGTATTTT
NA,TRBJ2-7,TRBV6-6,NA,CASTPVRGEQYF,TGTGCCAGCACCCCAGTCCGGGGCGAGCAGTACTTC
NA,TRBJ2-5,TRBV12-5,TRBD1,CASGRGQGASFETQYF,TGTGCTAGTGGTCGGGGACAGGGGGCTTCATTTGAGACCCAGTACTTC
NA,TRBJ2-1,TRBV19,TRBD1,CASSHQGQSSYNEQFF,TGTGCCAGTAGCCACCAGGGACAGAGCTCCTACAATGAGCAGTTCTTC
few,TRBJ2-2,TRBV6-1,NA,CASSDRDTGELFF,TGTGCCAGCAGTGACAGGGACACCGGGGAGCTGTTTTTT
NA,TRBJ1-1,TRBV6-5,NA,CASSYRQGTMNTEAFF,TGTGCCAGCAGTTACCGCCAGGGAACCATGAACACTGAAGCTTTCTTT
NA,TRBJ2-1,TRBV7-6,TRBD2,CASSLNPGLAGEMSYNEQFF,TGTGCCAGCAGCTTAAATCCCGGACTAGCGGGGGAGATGTCCTACAATGAGCAGTTCTTC
NA,TRBJ1-2,TRBV2,NA,CASSPWVGGAGYTF,TGTGCCAGCAGCCCTTGGGTAGGGGGTGCTGGCTACACCTTC
NA,TRBJ2-7,TRBV25-1,NA,CASSSTAWGLLSSYEQYF,TGTGCCAGCAGTTCAACGGCTTGGGGCCTTCTTAGCTCCTACGAGCAGTACTTC
NA,TRBJ2-2,TRBV15,TRBD2,CATSRERTSGVVATNTGELFF,TGTGCCACCAGCAGAGAAAGGACTAGCGGGGTGGTTGCGACGAACACCGGGGAGCTGTTTTTT
NA,TRBJ2-6,TRBV9,TRBD1,CASSPRGQGASGANGLTF,TGTGCCAGCAGCCCTCGGGGACAGGGGGCTTCTGGGGCCAACGGCCTGACTTTC
NA,TRBJ2-2,TRBV2,TRBD1,CASSADPRTGLYGELFF,TGTGCCAGCAGCGCTGACCCCCGGACAGGGTTATACGGGGAGCTGTTTTTT
NA,TRBJ1-3,TRBV5-1,NA,CASSLVPGVTGNTIYF,TGCGCCAGCAGCTTGGTCCCCGGGGTAACTGGAAACACCATATATTTT
NA,TRBJ1-1,TRBV7-2,NA,CASSLGAGTNTEAFF,TGTGCCAGCAGCCTGGGGGCAGGGACCAACACTGAAGCTTTCTTT
NA,TRBJ1-2,TRBV7-2,NA,CASSPQPGGGGYGYTF,TGTGCCAGCAGCCCCCAGCCCGGTGGGGGGGGGTATGGCTACACCTTC
NA,TRBJ2-5,TRBV6-1,NA,CAEGTGGQETQYF,TGTGCAGAGGGGACTGGGGGCCAAGAGACCCAGTACTTC
NA,TRBJ1-2,TRBV6-5,NA,CASSYRAGYGYTF,TGTGCCAGCAGTTACCGGGCAGGGTACGGCTACACCTTC
NA,TRBJ1-5,TRBV7-8,TRBD1,CASRGTGASNQPQHF,TGTGCCAGCAGGGGGACAGGCGCGAGCAATCAGCCCCAGCATTTT
few,TRBJ2-3,TRBV2,TRBD2,CASSGSSGGITDTQYF,TGTGCCAGCAGTGGTTCTAGCGGGGGCATCACAGATACGCAGTATTTT
NA,TRBJ1-1,TRBV7-9,TRBD1,CASSALPVFGQGLSAFF,TGTGCCAGCAGCGCACTACCAGTTTTCGGACAGGGTTTGTCGGCTTTCTTT
NA,TRBJ2-7,TRBV30,NA,CAWGPQIYEQYF,TGTGCCTGGGGGCCCCAAATCTACGAGCAGTACTTC
NA,TRBJ2-7,TRBV5-4,NA,CASSQDGGNYEQYF,TGTGCCAGCAGCCAAGACGGCGGAAACTACGAGCAGTACTTC
NA,TRBJ2-3,TRBV5-1,TRBD2,CASSSVAGTDTQYF,TGCGCCAGCAGCTCAGTAGCGGGGACAGATACGCAGTATTTT
NA,TRBJ2-4,TRBV6-5,TRBD1,CASSWGTDGKNIQYF,TGTGCCAGCAGTTGGGGGACAGACGGCAAAAACATTCAGTACTTC
NA,TRBJ2-7,TRBV5-1,TRBD1,CASSPGQGQGPQYF,TGCGCCAGCAGCCCCGGACAGGGCCAGGGTCCCCAGTACTTC
NA,TRBJ2-2,TRBV6-1,TRBD1,CASTKTGGEGGELFF,TGTGCCAGCACTAAGACAGGGGGCGAAGGCGGGGAGCTGTTTTTT
NA,TRBJ2-2,TRBV2,TRBD2,CASSERMAGGITGELFF,TGTGCCAGCAGTGAACGAATGGCGGGGGGGATCACCGGGGAGCTGTTTTTT